The 21 T cell receptor beta chains reported below all come from one sample, sequenced in a study of cytomegalovirus exposure and HLA in healthy donors. The PCR employed 60 Vbeta primers together with 13 Jbeta primers. Sequencing was performed with immunoSEQ multiplex PCR; in TCRdb, only in-frame clones are kept and a portion is missing. The sample has approximately 81,000 clones; 77% are singletons. Sequencing was done on a sample of PBMCs. The receptors were gathered from a man between 45 and 60 years old in good health and CMV-seropositive.

V and J are TRBV10-1 and TRBJ2-1; perhaps TRBD2 as D (6 bases). The V end lost 0 bases, the J end lost 8 bases, and 20 bases lay between the germline ends. The CDR3 consists of 17 residues. Germline V lookup: CDR1 WNHNN, CDR2 SYGVQD (reference sequence). The CDR3 loop reads CASSESSLARNPYEQFF. The CDR3 nucleotides are TGCGCCAGCAGTGAGTCGTCCCTAGCGAGAAACCCCTATGAGCAGTTCTTC.

This chain links TRBV6-5 with TRBJ1-2; D not certain. The CDR3 has 15 amino acids. Germline V gene sequence: CDR1 MNHEY, CDR2 SVGAGI. With 2 bases removed from V and 4 bases from J, the gap between germline ends came to 14 bases. CDR3 region: CASSYRGVGPYGYTF. The CDR3 DNA follows: TGTGCCAGCAGTTACCGCGGGGTAGGGCCCTATGGCTACACCTTC.

This clone was detected only a few times. An end of the junction differs from the germline gene, which may be a read error. CDR3 nucleotide sequence: TGTGCCAGCAAACCGGGACAGGGTACCTCGGGGTGGTCCATAGCCAAAAACAGTCAGTACTTC. Translation gives CASKPGQGTSGWSIAKNSQYF. The chain couples TRBV27 to TRBJ2-4; 9 nucleotides line up with TRBD1. Germline assignment: CDR1 MNHEY and CDR2 SMNVEV (reference sequence). The CDR3 contains 21 residues.

This clone came up a few times. The V gene is TRBV14, the J gene TRBJ2-1; 11 positions agree with TRBD2. This CDR3 has 13 amino acids. Germline V gives CDR1 SGHDN, CDR2 FVKESK. With 4 bases clipped from V and 14 bases from J, the junction kept 7 bases outside the gene matches. Here the CDR3 reads CASSLTSGSSEFF. For the CDR3, the DNA is TGTGCCAGCAGCCTTACTAGCGGGAGCTCGGAGTTCTTC.

The chain uses TRBV27 and TRBJ2-1, with a possible D match to TRBD2 (6 bases). This CDR3 contains 13 residues. The germline V gene has CDR1 MNHEY and CDR2 SMNVEV (reference sequence). V dropped 1 base and J dropped 7 bases, with 8 bases sitting between them. CDR3 sequence reads: CASSLLRGNEQFF. CDR3 DNA: TGTGCCAGCAGTTTATTGCGGGGTAATGAGCAGTTCTTC.

Remarks on this clone: The junction departs from the called germline gene at one end, perhaps through a read error. The chain carries TRBV7-9 and TRBJ2-1; no firm D call. Germline CDR1 SEHNR, CDR2 FQNEAQ (reference sequence). The CDR3 contains 12 residues. Here the CDR3 DNA reads TGTTCCAGCAGCTTAGTATTCCATGAGCAGTTCTTC. Translation gives CSSSLVFHEQFF.

This clone came up once. The chain has TRBV7-2 and TRBJ1-5; D not certain. With 1 base removed from V and 4 bases from J, the gap between germline ends came to 8 bases. Germline V gene lookup returns CDR1 SGHTA and CDR2 FQGNSA. The CDR3 is made up of 14 amino acids. The CDR3: CASSLVGGNQPQHF. DNA of the CDR3: TGTGCCAGCAGCTTAGTAGGCGGTAATCAGCCCCAGCATTTT.

The sample holds a few counts of this clone. V and J are TRBV6-4 and TRBJ1-5; D is ambiguous. This CDR3 is built from 13 residues. Germline CDR1 reads MRHNA; CDR2 reads SNTAGT. Trimming stripped 4 bases from V and 4 bases from J, with 8 bases between. Here the CDR3 DNA reads TGTGCCAGCAGTGCCTCGAGGAATCAGCCCCAGCATTTT. This encodes CASSASRNQPQHF.

CDR3 amino acids: CAGIKLGANYGYTF. As DNA, the CDR3 is TGTGCTGGGATAAAATTAGGGGCTAACTATGGCTACACCTTC. The chain recombines TRBV30 with TRBJ1-2; perhaps TRBD1 as D (5 bases). The germline V gene encodes CDR1 GTSNPN and CDR2 SVGIG (reference sequence). CDR3 length: 14 residues.

The rearrangement uses TRBV27 and TRBJ2-1; D is perhaps TRBD1 (6 bases). CDR3 length: 12 amino acids. Germline CDR1 is MNHEY and CDR2 is SMNVEV (reference sequence). The germline V and J ends were trimmed by 5 bases and 8 bases, with 10 bases remaining between them. The chain's CDR3 is CASSLTGDEQFF. The CDR3 nucleotides are TGTGCCAGCAGTCTGACAGGAGATGAGCAGTTCTTC.

The chain is built from TRBV13 and TRBJ2-7; 7 bases are a match to TRBD2. CDR3 length equals 14 residues. V shed 0 bases and J 3 bases; nucleotides not matched to a gene: 2. Germline CDR1 is PRHDT and CDR2 is FYEKMQ (reference sequence). CDR3 sequence: CASSLGRENYEQYF. CDR3 DNA: TGTGCCAGCAGCTTAGGGCGGGAGAACTACGAGCAGTACTTC.

This clone turned up a few times. This chain links TRBV27 with TRBJ1-2; tentatively, D is TRBD1 (6 bases). The CDR3 runs 13 residues. Germline-derived CDR1 and CDR2 are MNHEY and SMNVEV (reference sequence). Trimming removed 7 bases from V and 7 bases from J, with 16 bases in between. In nucleotides, the CDR3 is TGTGCCAGCAAAGCGGGGGGCTGGTTTGGCTACACCTTC. This encodes CASKAGGWFGYTF.

The V and J genes are TRBV7-9 and TRBJ2-7; 8 nucleotides agree with TRBD1. V gave up 4 bases and J gave up 4 bases; unmatched junction bases: 9. From germline, CDR1 is SEHNR and CDR2 FQNEAQ (reference sequence). The CDR3 totals 15 residues. The CDR3 nucleotides read TGTGCCAGCAGCTCACCGCCGGGACAGGCTTACGAGCAGTACTTC. Protein product: CASSSPPGQAYEQYF.

This clone was counted once. This chain joins TRBV19 and TRBJ1-1; 7 bases map to TRBD1. V was clipped by 6 bases and J by 1 base; unmatched bases: 2. CDR1 and CDR2 from the germline V gene are LNHDA and SQIVND (reference sequence). This CDR3 region has 13 residues. CDR3: CASRTGENTEAFF. The CDR3, as DNA: TGTGCCAGTAGAACAGGGGAGAACACTGAAGCTTTCTTT.

The V call is TRBV4-1, the J call TRBJ2-1, with D maybe TRBD2 (6 bases). The V gene lost 1 base and the J gene lost 0 bases, with 13 bases spanning the gap. The CDR3 length is 17 residues. Germline V gene data show CDR1 as MGHRA and CDR2 as YSYEKL. The CDR3 bases are TGCGCCAGCAGCCAAGGGTCAGCGGGCTACTCCTACAATGAGCAGTTCTTC. Residues: CASSQGSAGYSYNEQFF.

V is TRBV9 and J is TRBJ2-6, with 13 bases aligning to TRBD2. V was clipped by 4 bases and J by 2 bases; unmatched bases: 9. The V gene's germline CDR1 is SGDLS and CDR2 YYNGEE. The CDR3 covers 19 residues. CDR3 DNA sequence: TGTGCCAGCAGCCTCTCTGGACTAGCGGGAGTAGCTGGGGCCAACGTCCTGACTTTC. This gives the protein CASSLSGLAGVAGANVLTF.

The CDR3 region is CASSISTGGDEQFF. CDR3 coding DNA: TGTGCCAGTAGTATATCGACAGGGGGCGATGAGCAGTTCTTC. This sequence joins TRBV19 and TRBJ2-1; 10 bases match TRBD1. The CDR3 length is 14 residues. Germline CDR1 reads LNHDA; CDR2 reads SQIVND (reference sequence). Trimming took 2 bases from V and 8 from J; bases not matched to a gene: 3.

The chain carries TRBV19 and TRBJ1-4; TRBD1 agrees at 7 bases. From germline, CDR1 is LNHDA and CDR2 SQIVND (reference sequence). CDR3 length: 15 residues. Losses at the gene ends were 5 bases for V and 8 bases for J; bases not matched to a gene: 11. The chain's CDR3 is CASSGTGTVSEKLFF. The CDR3 DNA reads as TGTGCCAGTAGTGGGACCGGGACAGTTAGCGAAAAACTGTTTTTT.

This clone was counted a single time. The rearrangement joins TRBV2 to TRBJ1-2, with 7 bases identical to TRBD1. Per germline, CDR1 SNHLY and CDR2 FYNNEI. The CDR3 runs to 12 residues. V lost 6 bases and J lost 7; bases outside the gene matches: 5. CDR3 in DNA: TGTGCCAGCAGGGAGGGGGCTCCTGGCTACACCTTC. It specifies CASREGAPGYTF.

This chain uses TRBV30 with TRBJ1-1; TRBD1 is a possible D gene (5 bases). Trimming shortened V by 0 bases and J by 5 bases, and 19 bases separated the two germline ends. The CDR3 has 16 residues. The germline gives CDR1 GTSNPN, CDR2 SVGIG (reference sequence). CDR3 sequence reads: CAWSVSQVWGETEAFF. The CDR3 coding sequence is TGTGCCTGGAGTGTATCCCAGGTTTGGGGGGAAACTGAAGCTTTCTTT.

This chain joins TRBV4-1 and TRBJ1-2, with a tentative D call TRBD1 (6 bases). CDR3 length: 16 amino acids. V was trimmed by 2 bases and J by 8 bases, leaving 21 bases between them. The germline gives CDR1 MGHRA, CDR2 YSYEKL. The CDR3 nucleotides read TGCGCCAGCAGCCAACTCCCTAGGGGGGGCGAGGACGGCTACACCTTC. Encoded protein: CASSQLPRGGEDGYTF.